Listed below are T cell receptor beta chains from one sample, sequenced in a study of T-cell memory formation after mild COVID-19. Each CDR3 protein gets one entry after TCRdb re-called the 5' RACE reads with MiXCR. The sample yields some 31,000 distinct CDR3 sequences, roughly 12% seen once. The sequencing sample was made of PBMCs or a T cell subset sorted from them (not recorded which). The receptors stem from an adult woman who had mild COVID-19 (a few samples of this study predate the infection). Cell type and time point are not known. Each CDR3 is given with its conserved first and last residue. D genes are given only for firm matches. Clone size is given for some rows only: seen once, a few or many times, or a class if the clone is expanded.

V gene	J gene	clone size	D gene	CDR3 protein	CDR3 DNA
TRBV15	TRBJ2-7	many	.	CATSRDVSLRERLNEQYF	TGTGCCACCAGCAGAGATGTTTCGCTCAGGGAACGTTTGAACGAGCAGTACTTC
TRBV7-2	TRBJ2-1	many	.	CASSLALLNEQFF	TGTGCCAGCAGCTTAGCGCTACTGAATGAGCAGTTCTTC
TRBV29-1	TRBJ1-5	many	TRBD1	CSVVLRDRGQPQHF	TGCAGCGTTGTTCTTCGGGACAGGGGTCAGCCCCAGCATTTT
TRBV27	TRBJ1-2	many	.	CASSLSRGGGYGYTF	TGTGCCAGCAGTTTATCTCGTGGGGGAGGGTATGGCTACACCTTC
TRBV29-1	TRBJ1-3	many	TRBD1	CSAETGLAGNTIYF	TGCAGCGCAGAGACAGGGCTTGCTGGAAACACCATATATTTT
TRBV25-1	TRBJ1-2	many	.	CATKGMRDYGYTF	TGTGCCACCAAGGGTATGCGGGACTATGGCTACACCTTC
TRBV13	TRBJ1-2	many	.	CASSSQDSYGYTF	TGTGCCAGCAGCTCCCAGGACAGCTATGGCTACACCTTC
TRBV20-1	TRBJ1-4	many	TRBD1	CSARTPGTGGKLGKLFF	TGCAGTGCTAGAACCCCCGGGACAGGGGGCAAATTGGGAAAACTGTTTTTT
TRBV6-1	TRBJ2-3	many	TRBD1	CASILQGAGDTQYF	TGTGCCAGCATCCTACAGGGGGCAGGAGATACGCAGTATTTT
TRBV12-3/TRBV12-4	TRBJ2-2	many	TRBD1	CASGDSGHTGELFF	TGTGCCAGCGGGGACAGCGGTCACACCGGGGAGCTGTTTTTT
TRBV27	TRBJ2-3	.	.	CASSQTSWADTQYF	TGTGCCAGCAGTCAAACTAGCTGGGCAGATACGCAGTATTTT
TRBV7-8	TRBJ2-7	many	.	CASSLGVGTYEQYF	TGTGCCAGCAGCTTAGGGGTCGGTACCTACGAGCAGTACTTC
TRBV11-3	TRBJ2-3	many	.	CASSLVSGDNTDTQYF	TGTGCCAGCAGCCTCGTCTCTGGGGACAACACAGATACGCAGTATTTT
TRBV15	TRBJ2-6	many	.	CATSRDGFSGANVLTF	TGTGCCACCAGCAGAGATGGATTCTCTGGGGCCAACGTCCTGACTTTC